Following are 2 T cell receptor beta chains from one sample sequenced in a study of blood T cell repertoires in COVID-19. This table comes from immunoSEQ multiplex PCR, and its TCRdb copy is limited to in-frame clones, with some not included. In the table there are tens of thousands of clones, around 82% of which are singletons. The sequenced material came from peripheral blood. The receptors here all came from a human donor in a cohort sampled during active COVID-19.

The rearrangement joins TRBV5-1 to TRBJ2-7; 10 nucleotides agree with TRBD1. The CDR3 spans 14 residues. With V trimmed by 4 bases and J by 2 bases, 3 bases remained unmatched. Germline CDR1 is SGHRS and CDR2 is YFSETQ. CDR3 bases: TGCGCCAGCAGCGCCGGGACAGGGGCCTACGAGCAGTACTTC. Encoded protein: CASSAGTGAYEQYF.

This chain links TRBV9 with TRBJ2-1, with TRBD2 as a possible D gene (7 bases). The length of the CDR3 is 14 residues. The V gene lost 3 bases and the J gene lost 7 bases, with 14 bases spanning the gap. Germline loops: CDR1 SGDLS, CDR2 YYNGEE. The CDR3 DNA sequence: TGTGCCAGCAGCGCTGGGGGGGCGAGGAATGAGCAGTTCTTC. Translated: CASSAGGARNEQFF.